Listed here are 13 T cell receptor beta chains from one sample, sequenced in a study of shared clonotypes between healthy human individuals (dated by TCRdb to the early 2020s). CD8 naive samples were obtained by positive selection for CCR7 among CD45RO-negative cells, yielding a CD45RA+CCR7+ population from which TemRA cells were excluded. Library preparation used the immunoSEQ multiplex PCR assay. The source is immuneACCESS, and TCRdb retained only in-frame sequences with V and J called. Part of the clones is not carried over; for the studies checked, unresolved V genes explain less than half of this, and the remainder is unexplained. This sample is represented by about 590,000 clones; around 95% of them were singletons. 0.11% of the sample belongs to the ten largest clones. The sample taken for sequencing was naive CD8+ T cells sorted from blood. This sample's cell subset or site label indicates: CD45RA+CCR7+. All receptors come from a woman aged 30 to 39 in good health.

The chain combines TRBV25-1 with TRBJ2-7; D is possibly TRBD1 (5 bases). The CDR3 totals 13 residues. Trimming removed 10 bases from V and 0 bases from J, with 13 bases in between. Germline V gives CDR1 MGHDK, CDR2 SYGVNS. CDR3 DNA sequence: TGTGCCATCCAGGGTAGGAGCTCCTACGAGCAGTACTTC. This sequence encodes CAIQGRSSYEQYF.

CDR3 nucleotides: TGTGCCTGGAGTGTAGGCCCGGCTACTAACTATGGCTACACCTTC. It encodes CAWSVGPATNYGYTF. This chain uses TRBV30 with TRBJ1-2; D call uncertain. This CDR3 has 15 residues. Trimming removed 0 bases from V and 0 bases from J, with 11 bases in between. The germline CDR1 and CDR2 sequences are GTSNPN and SVGIG (reference sequence).

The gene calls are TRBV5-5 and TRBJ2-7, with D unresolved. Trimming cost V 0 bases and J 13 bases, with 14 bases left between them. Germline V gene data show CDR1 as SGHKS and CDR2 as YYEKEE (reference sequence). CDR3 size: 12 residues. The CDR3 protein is CASSLEGRLEYF. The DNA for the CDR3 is TGTGCCAGCAGCTTGGAAGGCAGGCTTGAATACTTC.

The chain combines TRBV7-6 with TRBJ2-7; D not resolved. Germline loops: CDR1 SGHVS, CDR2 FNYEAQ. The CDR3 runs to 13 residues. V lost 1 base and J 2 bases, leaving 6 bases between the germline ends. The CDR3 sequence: CASSLGVTYEQYF. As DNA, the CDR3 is TGTGCCAGCAGCTTAGGGGTTACCTACGAGCAGTACTTC.

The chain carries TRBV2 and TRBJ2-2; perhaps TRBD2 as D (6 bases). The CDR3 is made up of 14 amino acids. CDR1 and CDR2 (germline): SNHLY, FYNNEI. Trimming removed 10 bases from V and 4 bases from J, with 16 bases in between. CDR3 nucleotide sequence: TGTGCCATCAAACCGGGACTCTCCACCGGGGAGCTGTTTTTT. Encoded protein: CAIKPGLSTGELFF.

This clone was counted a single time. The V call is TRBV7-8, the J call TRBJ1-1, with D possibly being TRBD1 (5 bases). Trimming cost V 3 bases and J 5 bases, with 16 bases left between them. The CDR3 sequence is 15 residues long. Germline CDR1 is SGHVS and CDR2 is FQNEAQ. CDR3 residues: CASSFMVGWGTEAFF. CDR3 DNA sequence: TGTGCCAGCAGCTTTATGGTGGGCTGGGGGACTGAAGCTTTCTTT.

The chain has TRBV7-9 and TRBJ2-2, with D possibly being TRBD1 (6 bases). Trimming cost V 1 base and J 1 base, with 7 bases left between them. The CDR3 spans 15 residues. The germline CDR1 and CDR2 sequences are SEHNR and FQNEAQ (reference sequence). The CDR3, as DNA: TGTGCCAGCAGCTTAGTACAGGGGAACACCGGGGAGCTGTTTTTT. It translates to CASSLVQGNTGELFF.

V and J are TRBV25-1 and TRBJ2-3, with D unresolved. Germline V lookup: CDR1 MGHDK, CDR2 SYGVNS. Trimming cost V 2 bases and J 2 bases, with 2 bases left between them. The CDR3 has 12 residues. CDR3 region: CASSENTDTQYF. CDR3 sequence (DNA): TGTGCCAGCAGTGAAAACACAGATACGCAGTATTTT.

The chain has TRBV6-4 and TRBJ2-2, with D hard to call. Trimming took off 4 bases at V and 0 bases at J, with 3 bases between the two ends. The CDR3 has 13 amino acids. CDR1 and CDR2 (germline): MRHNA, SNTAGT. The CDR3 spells CASSAANTGELFF. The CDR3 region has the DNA TGTGCCAGCAGTGCAGCGAACACCGGGGAGCTGTTTTTT.

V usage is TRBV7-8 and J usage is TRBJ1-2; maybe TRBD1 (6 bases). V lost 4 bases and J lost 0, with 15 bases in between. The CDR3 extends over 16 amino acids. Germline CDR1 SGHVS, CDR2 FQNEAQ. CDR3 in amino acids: CASSSHGDITNYGYTF. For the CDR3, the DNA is TGTGCCAGCAGCTCGCACGGGGACATCACTAACTATGGCTACACCTTC.

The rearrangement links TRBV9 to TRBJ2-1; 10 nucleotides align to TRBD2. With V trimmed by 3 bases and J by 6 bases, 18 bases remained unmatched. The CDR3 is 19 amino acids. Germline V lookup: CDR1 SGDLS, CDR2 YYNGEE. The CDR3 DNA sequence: TGTGCCAGCAGCGGCCCCGGGACTAGCGTCTTTTTATCGATCAATGAGCAGTTCTTC. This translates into CASSGPGTSVFLSINEQFF.

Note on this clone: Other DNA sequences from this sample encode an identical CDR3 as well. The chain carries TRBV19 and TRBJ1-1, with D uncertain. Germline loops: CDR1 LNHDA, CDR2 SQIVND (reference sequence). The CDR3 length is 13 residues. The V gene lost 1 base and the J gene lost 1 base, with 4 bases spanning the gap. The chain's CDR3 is CASSIGWNTEAFF. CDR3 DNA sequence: TGTGCCAGTAGTATAGGCTGGAACACTGAAGCTTTCTTT. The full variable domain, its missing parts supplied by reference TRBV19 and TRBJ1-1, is DGGITQSPKYLFRKEGQNVTLSCEQNLNHDAMYWYRQDPGQGLRLIYYSQIVNDFQKGDIAEGYSVSREKKESFPLTVTSAQKNPTAFYLCASSIGWNTEAFFGQGTRLTVV.

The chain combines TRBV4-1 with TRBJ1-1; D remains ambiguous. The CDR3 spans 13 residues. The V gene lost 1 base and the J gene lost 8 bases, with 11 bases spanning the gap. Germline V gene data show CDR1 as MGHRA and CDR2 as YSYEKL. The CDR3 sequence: CASSQVGRTEAFF. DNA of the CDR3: TGCGCCAGCAGCCAAGTAGGACGGACGGAAGCTTTCTTT.